The present TCR beta chain was sequenced within a study of glioma-infiltrating T cells. Study-wide results and caveats: Only very few CDR3 sequences appeared in both tissue and blood. Above-expected tissue-blood divergence occurred in all gliomas, most in low-grade ones.

Using RNA template, CDR3s of TCR alpha and beta were amplified with iRepertoire arm-PCR. For one-step reverse transcription and amplification, 100-400 ng of tissue mRNA or PBMC total RNA was used. Each CDR3 protein is one row after TCRdb ran MiXCR on the multiplex PCR reads. The sample shows around 130,000 distinct CDR3 sequences, about 25% of them seen only once. As to this clonotype: Antigen specificity is unknown.

Sequenced input: glioma tissue, nonneoplastic brain tissue, or PBMCs (not recorded which). This receptor was obtained from a human donor with low-grade glioma or glioblastoma, undergoing nonglioma brain surgery, or in good health (not recorded which).

The CDR3 DNA reads TGCAGTGCTAGAGACATCAGGGGCTTCGGCTACACCTTC. Its protein product is CSARDIRGFGYTF. This chain joins TRBV20-1 and TRBJ1-2; perhaps TRBD1 as D (6 bases). Per the germline V gene, CDR1 is DFQATT and CDR2 is SNEGSKA (reference sequence). The CDR3 sequence is 13 residues long. Trimming stripped 0 bases from V and 8 bases from J, with 13 bases between.